This T cell receptor beta chain was profiled in a study of blood T cell repertoires in COVID-19 (dated by TCRdb to 2020 to 2022). About the full investigation: Samples covering the acute and convalescent phases of COVID-19 were provided by collaborators in the United States, Italy and Spain. Subjects who had been exposed to COVID-19, were actively infected with it, or had recovered from it provided the deeply sampled blood TCRbeta repertoires that made up the dataset. A freely available public database, intended as a resource for researchers studying the immune response to SARS-CoV-2, is where the repertoires were released. Sample metadata almost always included a de-identified subject ID, COVID-19 status, age in years and sex. Samples came from the ongoing ImmuneRACE study (first 160 participants) plus 1,254 subjects from 6 global collaborators. The prospective study material was composed of cDNA or gDNA derived from T cells, B-cell-depleted T cells, or PBMCs. HLA class I and class II types, where available, came from metadata supplied by the sample provider rather than from assay-based typing. Study-level results and caveats: The amount of clinical and demographic metadata varied by source and participant and was provided uncurated.

CDR1 and CDR2 were assigned from the germline V gene as SGHRS and YFSETQ. Spanning cysteine to phenylalanine, the CDR3 consists of 15 amino acids. Left in the record is the CDR3 DNA by itself, 45 bases read in frame from the first base. Germline trimming amounts to 4 bases on V and 2 bases on J, with 6 as the count of junction bases outside the gene matches. Participants in the prospective study were enrolled through a virtual design, were aged roughly 18 to 100 years, and lived in approximately 24 United States geographic areas. To assign participants to cohorts, the prospective study relied on clinical history that participants themselves reported in a screening survey and a study questionnaire. ImmuneRACE Cohort 3 recovered participants were defined by two consecutive negative NP/OP PCR tests, healthcare professional clearance, or symptom resolution. Mobile phlebotomists in the prospective study collected whole blood, serum and a nasopharyngeal or oropharyngeal swab from every participant. Additional blood draws and questionnaires over an approximately two-month period could optionally be provided by prospective study participants. Prospective study blood samples were shipped either frozen or at room temperature before DNA extraction.

Regarding this clone: No antigen is known for it. No base quality information exists; no much larger clone differs at one position.

TCRbeta CDR3 regions were amplified from genomic DNA by means of the immunoSEQ Assay, a bias-controlled multiplex PCR. The authors' pipeline ran thus. Nucleated cell counts per sample were estimated from amplification of reference gene primers within the assay. To quantify the absolute abundance of each unique TCRbeta CDR3 rearrangement, sequence reads were collapsed and filtered. For each sample, productive Simpson clonality was calculated by taking the square root of Simpson's diversity index across productive rearrangements. Imported from immuneACCESS, the table was reduced by TCRdb to in-frame sequences with V and J called. These copies leave out some clones; in studies compared against another copy, an unresolved V gene accounts for under half, and the cause of the remainder is not known. D and trimming come from the DNA, and the V and J calls and clone size come from that table. The sample has fewer than 250,000 clones on record, approximately 80% of them singletons. 1.8% of the sample is held by the ten biggest clonotypes.

The TCR was taken from a man aged 55 to 70 who had recovered from COVID-19. The receptor chain draws on TRBV5-1 and TRBJ2-5; 9 central nucleotides agree with TRBD2. Sequenced material: PBMCs or T cells enriched from blood (not recorded which). The CDR3 protein: CASSNGAGGQETQYF. The bases read TGCGCCAGCAGCAACGGAGCGGGGGGACAAGAGACCCAGTACTTC.